This T cell receptor beta chain came from a study of T cells after yellow fever vaccination. Background on the study: Preparation of fractions with low cell numbers was performed using SMART-Seq v4 Ultra Low Input.

Study-wide results and caveats: It was the secondary response that reached its peak faster, day 5 versus 15, but it was weaker. Subsequent booster samples again held most clones from primary vaccination (roughly 96% CD4, 85% to 90% CD8).

The CDR3 has 14 amino acids. Germline V gene sequence: CDR1 SGHRS, CDR2 YFSETQ. With 4 bases removed from V and 7 bases from J, the gap between germline ends came to 18 bases. This clonotype was seen a handful of times. As yet, its antigen is unknown. Template-switching 5'RACE yielded the TCR cDNA; a universal primer site and UMIs were added in the process. Each CDR3 protein is one row after TCRdb ran MiXCR on the 5' RACE reads. The sample records hundreds of thousands of distinct CDR3 sequences, roughly 5% being singletons. The sample here was CD4+ T cells sorted from PBMCs, taken on the day of the yellow fever booster vaccination. The chain combines TRBV5-1 with TRBJ2-7; D is possibly TRBD1 or TRBD2 (6 bases each). The source is a man aged 18 to 29 who received the YFV17D yellow fever vaccine. Here the CDR3 DNA reads TGCGCCAGCAGCGACAATAAGGGGGGAGGAGAGCAGTACTTC. This codes for CASSDNKGGGEQYF. Based on the CDR3 plus reference TRBV5-1 and TRBJ2-7, the full variable domain is KAGVTQTPRYLIKTRGQQVTLSCSPISGHRSVSWYQQTPGQGLQFLFEYFSETQRNKGNFPGRFSGRQFSNSRSEMNVSTLELGDSALYLCASSDNKGGGEQYFGPGTRLTVT.